These 7 T cell receptor beta chains share one sample of origin, sequenced in a study of T cell clonotyping in hematopoietic cell transplantation. Generated by immunoSEQ multiplex PCR, the TCRdb table keeps only in-frame clones and is missing some. Seen here are some 13,000 clones, roughly 60% observed once, and the top ten hold about 8.8%. Sequencing was carried out using PBMCs. All receptors derive from a human donor who either received an allogeneic hematopoietic cell transplant for a myeloid malignancy or was a related donor (not recorded which). Some clones in this sample may be carry-over from other donors' samples.

V and J are TRBV30 and TRBJ1-6; D possibly corresponds to TRBD1 (5 bases). The V and J ends lost 4 bases and 11 bases respectively, with 9 bases between them. The CDR3 covers 11 residues. Germline V gene lookup returns CDR1 GTSNPN and CDR2 SVGIG (reference sequence). This chain's CDR3 is CAWKAGAPLHF. The CDR3 region has the DNA TGTGCCTGGAAAGCGGGGGCACCCCTCCACTTT.

This clone was seen only a few times. The J gene is TRBJ2-7, the V gene TRBV25-1; 7 bases are a match to TRBD1. The germline V gene has CDR1 MGHDK and CDR2 SYGVNS. There are 13 residues in the CDR3. The trim removed 2 bases at V and 5 bases at J, leaving 3 bases unmatched. The CDR3 sequence: CASSEQGDDEQYF. The CDR3 nucleotides read TGTGCCAGCAGTGAACAGGGGGATGACGAGCAGTACTTC.

This chain joins TRBV7-2 and TRBJ2-3, with a weak D call TRBD2 (6 bases). This CDR3 contains 17 residues. Germline loops: CDR1 SGHTA, CDR2 FQGNSA. Trimming shortened V by 4 bases and J by 6 bases, and 23 bases separated the two germline ends. For the CDR3, the DNA is TGTGCCAGCAGCTCGGGGACCCGGGACGGGGGAAGGGATACGCAGTATTTT. Translating gives CASSSGTRDGGRDTQYF.

This chain links TRBV28 with TRBJ2-1, with 11 bases matching TRBD2. V shed 4 bases and J 5 bases; nucleotides not matched to a gene: 16. The CDR3 contains 19 residues. Germline V lookup: CDR1 MDHEN, CDR2 SYDVKM. CDR3 sequence (DNA): TGTGCCAGCAGTTCGACGGGACTAGCGGAGAGACAGACAAACAATGAGCAGTTCTTC. The encoded protein is CASSSTGLAERQTNNEQFF.

This chain links TRBV28 with TRBJ1-1, with 9 nucleotides matching TRBD1. The V and J ends lost 2 bases and 12 bases, in that order; junction bases with no gene match: 13. This CDR3 has 15 residues. Germline V gives CDR1 MDHEN, CDR2 SYDVKM. CDR3 in amino acids: CASSLTHSTGQGTFF. CDR3 DNA sequence: TGTGCCAGCAGTTTAACCCACAGTACGGGACAGGGAACTTTCTTT.

The gene calls are TRBV2 and TRBJ2-1; D not certain. The CDR3 is 14 amino acids. Germline V lookup: CDR1 SNHLY, CDR2 FYNNEI. Trimming took off 1 base at V and 3 bases at J, with 7 bases between the two ends. As DNA, the CDR3 is TGTGCCAGCAGTGAAGGGCTTCACTACAATGAGCAGTTCTTC. Translation gives CASSEGLHYNEQFF.

There are a few counts of this clone. This sequence joins TRBV6-5 and TRBJ1-1; a weak D match, TRBD1 (5 bases). The V gene's germline CDR1 is MNHEY and CDR2 SVGAGI. Trimming took off 0 bases at V and 7 bases at J, with 9 bases between the two ends. The CDR3 sequence is 13 residues long. The CDR3 DNA follows: TGTGCCAGCAGTTACTCGGGGCGGAGTGAAGCTTTCTTT. Its protein product is CASSYSGRSEAFF.